This record concerns one TCR beta chain sequence. The target antigen is unknown. The CDR3 is 15 amino acids. The germline gives CDR1 LGHNA, CDR2 YNFKEQ. After removal of 1 base from V and 6 bases from J, the junction contained 5 bases not matched to a gene. The sample comes from a study of blood T cells in healthy people across ages. As for the study in general: Every two T cells gave about one barcoded beta molecule via template switching.

Then a second PCR, running about 6 to 12 cycles, was carried out with a sample-barcoded 5' primer and a J-beta primer mix. The template-switch adaptor was a 5' adaptor with 12 random nucleotides. It tagged each cDNA molecule. In TCRdb, the 5' RACE reads were re-called with MiXCR into one record per CDR3 protein. The sample consists of over 600,000 distinct CDR3 sequences, around 50% of them appearing once. Study-level points and caveats: Higher diversity, along with more naive CD4+ cells, distinguished long-lived donors from aged donors.

The receptor comes from a man aged 35 to 55 in good health. The rearrangement joins TRBV4-2 to TRBJ2-2; 7 bases align to TRBD1. The sample was blood. The CDR3, as DNA: TGTGCCAGCAGCCAAGTACAGAGGGGGCCCGGGGAGCTGTTTTTT. This encodes CASSQVQRGPGELFF.